This TCR beta chain originates from a study of blood T cell repertoires in COVID-19. The wider study: Collection of acute and convalescent COVID-19 samples took place in the United States, Italy and Spain. T cells, B-cell-depleted T cells, or PBMCs provided the cDNA or gDNA that served as material.

Authors' analysis steps: For nucleated cells, counts were estimated from reference gene primer amplification. Here immunoSEQ multiplex PCR was the method, and the copy in TCRdb shows in-frame clones only, minus some. The V and J calls and the clone size are those of that table, but D and trimming were determined from the DNA. The sample yields 150,000 to 200,000 clones, 84% seen once. Per the germline V gene, CDR1 is LGHDT and CDR2 is YNNKEL (reference sequence). V lost 4 bases to trimming and J lost 0 bases, with 4 bases between them. The length of the CDR3 is 13 residues. The rearrangement links TRBV3-1 (or the pseudogene TRBV3-2) to TRBJ1-3, with D unclear. What was sequenced was peripheral blood. The sequence came from a man aged 30 to 39 with active or convalescent COVID-19. CDR3: CASSLASGNTIYF. The CDR3, as DNA: TGTGCCAGCAGCCTAGCCTCTGGAAACACCATATATTTT.